Given below is one TCR beta chain in context. Its antigen is currently unknown. J lost 4 bases, V lost 0 bases, and 7 bases had no gene match. The CDR3 is made up of 16 amino acids. CDR1 and CDR2 from the germline V gene are MGHRA and YSYEKL. Sequencing was performed with immunoSEQ multiplex PCR; in TCRdb, only in-frame clones are kept and a portion is missing. This table has a few hundred thousand clones, 90% appearing once. This sample is part of a study of Ad26.COV2.S vaccination and SARS-CoV-2 variants. Study-level points and caveats: Non-spike TCR breadth was similar in vaccine and placebo recipients.

The treatment is: around 19 received Ad26.COV2.S at low or high dose, single or two shots; about 5 received placebo; per-sample allocation not given. Sampling occurred on day 63 after the first vaccine or placebo injection. V gene TRBV4-1 combines with J gene TRBJ2-7; TRBD2 aligns across 9 bases. The sequencing used peripheral blood, collected in a trial of Ad26.COV2.S vaccine versus placebo. This clonotype was sampled from a person between 18 and 60 years old who received the Ad26.COV2.S COVID-19 vaccine or a placebo. CDR3 DNA: TGCGCCAGCAGCCAAGAGGGGATAGCGGGAGAATACGAGCAGTACTTC. This translates into CASSQEGIAGEYEQYF.